Here is one TCR beta chain with its context. Its antigen is unknown. The germline gives CDR1 SGHRS, CDR2 YFSETQ. The CDR3 runs 13 residues. Trimming left V 4 bases short and J 5 bases short, with 12 bases between. The entry originates in a study of cytomegalovirus exposure and HLA in healthy donors. On the study more broadly: Caucasian-associated ancestry cluster membership applied to less than 85% of over 350 genotyped donors. Study observations and caveats: By a later analysis, the bulk of CMV-associated TCR beta chains appeared HLA-restricted. According to reports, the classifier identified cytomegalovirus status with high specificity and sensitivity. Other equally common chains were less clonally expanded than HLA-associated TCR beta chains, a later analysis showed.

The PCR ran on 60 Vbeta and 13 Jbeta primers. The method was immunoSEQ multiplex PCR; TCRdb's version includes in-frame clones alone and lacks a portion of them. Among 200,000 to 250,000 clones listed, roughly 80% were seen once. V gene TRBV5-1 combines with J gene TRBJ1-1; a weak D match, TRBD1 (6 bases). The sequenced sample consisted of PBMCs. This clonotype was sampled from a woman between 40 and 50 years old in good health and CMV-seronegative. CDR3 coding DNA: TGCGCCAGCAGCCCAGGGGCTGGGACTGAAGCTTTCTTT. It specifies CASSPGAGTEAFF.